Reported below is one TCR beta chain. The data derive from a study of blood T cell repertoires in COVID-19. Background on the study: From the United States, Italy and Spain came samples of acute and convalescent COVID-19. T cells, B-cell-depleted T cells, or PBMCs supplied cDNA or gDNA.

Original handling: For nucleated cells, counts were estimated from reference gene primer amplification. Sequenced by immunoSEQ multiplex PCR; TCRdb stores in-frame clones only, minus some. Clone size and V and J calls were adopted from that table, with D and trimming inferred from the DNA. This table has tens of thousands of clones, 78% appearing once. The sequence came from a human donor in a cohort sampled during active COVID-19. Sequencing was carried out using peripheral blood.

Here the CDR3 reads CASQSRDITDTQYF. The CDR3, as DNA: TGTGCCAGCCAATCCCGGGACATCACAGATACGCAGTATTTT. This chain uses TRBV6-5 with TRBJ2-3, with a possible D match to TRBD1 (6 bases). CDR3 size: 14 residues. The V gene's germline CDR1 is MNHEY and CDR2 SVGAGI. Trimming removed 8 bases from V and 2 bases from J, with 14 bases in between.